Below, 14 T cell receptor beta chains from the same sample are listed, as sequenced in a study of blood T cell repertoires in COVID-19. Clones were read by immunoSEQ multiplex PCR, and TCRdb kept only the in-frame ones, dropping some. This table has more than 140,000 clones, roughly four fifths appearing once. The sequencing sample was made of peripheral blood. The receptor set was obtained from a human donor in a cohort sampled during active COVID-19.

This clone showed up just once. This sequence joins TRBV14 and TRBJ1-1; no clear D. Trimming took off 0 bases at V and 1 base at J, with 15 bases between the two ends. Germline-derived CDR1 and CDR2 are SGHDN and FVKESK. The CDR3 is 17 amino acids. CDR3 amino acids: CASSQDLSTRKNTEAFF. The CDR3 DNA reads TGTGCCAGCAGCCAAGATCTTTCAACGAGAAAGAACACTGAAGCTTTCTTT.

The V and J genes are TRBV3-1 (or the pseudogene TRBV3-2) and TRBJ2-5; TRBD2 matches at 8 bases. V lost 0 bases, J lost 9 bases, and 9 bases stayed unmatched. From germline, CDR1 is LGHDT and CDR2 YNNKEL (reference sequence). The CDR3 contains 15 residues. CDR3 DNA sequence: TGTGCCAGCAGCCAAGATAGGGCGGGGGGTCGGTCCCAGTACTTC. This sequence encodes CASSQDRAGGRSQYF.

The V call is TRBV7-2, the J call TRBJ2-1, with D possibly matching TRBD2 (6 bases). Trimming removed 3 bases at V and 1 base at J, with 7 bases between. The germline gives CDR1 SGHTA, CDR2 FQGNSA. This CDR3 contains 14 residues. CDR3 sequence: CASSLTSSYNEQFF. The CDR3 DNA sequence: TGTGCCAGCAGCTTGACTAGTTCCTACAATGAGCAGTTCTTC. Full variable domain (missing parts from reference TRBV7-2 and TRBJ2-1): GAGVSQSPSNKVTEKGKDVELRCDPISGHTALYWYRQSLGQGLEFLIYFQGNSAPDKSGLPSDRFSAERTGGSVSTLTIQRTQQEDSAVYLCASSLTSSYNEQFFGPGTRLTVL.

This clone was detected once. This chain links TRBV7-2 with TRBJ2-2; D may be TRBD2 (5 bases). With 1 base removed from V and 5 bases from J, the gap between germline ends came to 11 bases. There are 15 residues in the CDR3. Per the germline V gene, CDR1 is SGHTA and CDR2 is FQGNSA. The DNA of the CDR3 is TGTGCCAGCAGCTTAGACCCGGGGAGAACCGGGGAGCTGTTTTTT. As protein: CASSLDPGRTGELFF.

This chain links TRBV5-1 with TRBJ2-1; 9 bases agree with TRBD2. The CDR3 totals 15 residues. V shed 4 bases and J 2 bases; nucleotides not matched to a gene: 4. Looked up from germline, CDR1 is SGHRS and CDR2 is YFSETQ. CDR3 in DNA: TGCGCCAGCAGCGAGCGGGAGGTGACCTACAATGAGCAGTTCTTC. Translating gives CASSEREVTYNEQFF.

This chain uses TRBV7-2 with TRBJ2-7, with TRBD1 matching 7 bases. CDR1 and CDR2 from the germline V gene are SGHTA and FQGNSA. This CDR3 contains 15 residues. The V gene end was trimmed by 6 bases and the J gene end by 0 bases; junction bases not matched to a gene: 8. The CDR3 coding sequence is TGTGCCAGCAGTTCAACAGGGGCCAACTCCTACGAGCAGTACTTC. Translation gives CASSSTGANSYEQYF. The whole variable domain, remainder taken from reference TRBV7-2 and TRBJ2-7, is GAGVSQSPSNKVTEKGKDVELRCDPISGHTALYWYRQSLGQGLEFLIYFQGNSAPDKSGLPSDRFSAERTGGSVSTLTIQRTQQEDSAVYLCASSSTGANSYEQYFGPGTRLTVT.

The chain recombines TRBV7-8 with TRBJ2-5; no firm D call. The CDR3 totals 14 residues. Trimming pared 1 base from V and 1 base from J, leaving 7 bases between. The germline V gene encodes CDR1 SGHVS and CDR2 FQNEAQ. In nucleotides, the CDR3 is TGTGCCAGCAGCTTAGGTCTCTTCCAAGAGACCCAGTACTTC. Translated: CASSLGLFQETQYF.

The chain recombines TRBV28 with TRBJ2-1; D may be TRBD1 (6 bases). Germline CDR1 reads MDHEN; CDR2 reads SYDVKM. This CDR3 comprises 15 residues. V lost 7 bases and J lost 7, with 20 bases in between. The DNA for the CDR3 is TGTGCCAGCACCCTACAGGGCCCAAGTAAGAATGAGCAGTTCTTC. This sequence encodes CASTLQGPSKNEQFF.

The J gene is TRBJ1-1, the V gene TRBV6-2 or TRBV6-3; no clear D. Between the trimmed V and J ends, which lost 5 bases and 7 bases, there was a span of 8 bases. Germline-derived CDR1 and CDR2 are MNHEY and SVGEGT. CDR3 size: 11 residues. CDR3 sequence (DNA): TGTGCCAGCAGTAGATACGGTGAAGCTTTCTTT. Amino acids: CASSRYGEAFF.

This chain joins TRBV12-3 or TRBV12-4 and TRBJ2-3, with a possible D match to TRBD2 (6 bases). This CDR3 has 12 amino acids. Trimming took off 6 bases at V and 9 bases at J, with 13 bases between the two ends. The CDR3 protein is CASSPAGTTQYF. As DNA, the CDR3 is TGTGCCAGCAGCCCAGCGGGTACCACGCAGTATTTT.

The rearrangement links TRBV4-3 to TRBJ2-5; D is uncertain. CDR3 length equals 13 residues. Deletions cut 0 bases from V and 5 bases from J, with 7 bases between. Germline V gives CDR1 LGHNA, CDR2 YSLEER. The CDR3 DNA follows: TGCGCCAGCAGCCAAGATAGTTGGGAGACCCAGTACTTC. This encodes CASSQDSWETQYF.

The chain uses TRBV10-3 and TRBJ2-7, with 7 bases identical to TRBD1. V lost 5 bases, J lost 3 bases, and 16 bases stayed unmatched. This CDR3 is 17 amino acids long. Looked up from germline, CDR1 is ENHRY and CDR2 is SYGVKD. CDR3 loop: CAISNSGTVLTIYEQYF. CDR3 in DNA: TGTGCCATCAGTAATTCCGGGACAGTGCTAACAATCTACGAGCAGTACTTC.

This clone was detected a few times. The chain couples TRBV7-3 to TRBJ2-1; 8 bases map to TRBD1. Looked up from germline, CDR1 is SGHTA and CDR2 is FQGTGA. V gave up 1 base and J gave up 12 bases; unmatched junction bases: 8. The CDR3 consists of 14 residues. The CDR3 spells CASSLSRGQGAQFF. The CDR3 region has the DNA TGTGCCAGCAGCTTAAGCAGGGGGCAAGGGGCGCAGTTCTTC.

The chain has TRBV2 and TRBJ1-2, with 8 nucleotides matching TRBD1. J was trimmed by 5 bases and V by 0 bases; bases with no gene match: 2. The CDR3 totals 14 residues. The germline gives CDR1 SNHLY, CDR2 FYNNEI. CDR3: CASSEAGQEYGYTF. DNA of the CDR3: TGTGCCAGCAGTGAAGCGGGACAGGAGTATGGCTACACCTTC.